Each of the 27 T cell receptor beta chains below was sequenced from the same sample in a study of graft-versus-host responses after intestinal transplantation. Intraepithelial plus lamina propria lymphocytes were released by processing graft tissue. Sequenced by immunoSEQ multiplex PCR; TCRdb stores in-frame clones only, minus some. The sample holds about 5,200 clones, about 72% seen once. Sequencing was performed on ileum tissue, taken about 250 days after intestinal transplant. The source is a human patient who received an intestinal transplant, so some T cells may come from the graft donor.

Notes on this clone: This sample includes further DNA sequences coding for the same CDR3. This chain connects TRBV7-9 to TRBJ1-2; D ambiguous. CDR1 SEHNR and CDR2 FQNEAQ come from the germline V gene (reference sequence). Trimming shortened V by 5 bases and J by 2 bases, and 9 bases separated the two germline ends. The CDR3 consists of 13 residues. CDR3 bases: TGTGCCAGCAGCCTGGGCGGGAACTATGGCTACACCTTC. It specifies CASSLGGNYGYTF.

The chain has TRBV4-3 and TRBJ2-7; 9 bases line up with TRBD1. The junction had 4 bases not matched to a gene; V was cut back by 0 bases and J by 4 bases. This CDR3 region has 15 residues. CDR1 LGHNA and CDR2 YSLEER come from the germline V gene. The CDR3 DNA reads as TGCGCCAGCAGCCAAGAAACAGGGGGCCCTTACGAGCAGTACTTC. This gives the protein CASSQETGGPYEQYF.

The chain has TRBV7-9 and TRBJ2-3, with 7 bases fitting TRBD1. Losses at the gene ends were 5 bases for V and 0 bases for J; bases not matched to a gene: 8. CDR1 and CDR2 (germline): SEHNR, FQNEAQ (reference sequence). This CDR3 spans 16 amino acids. CDR3 DNA: TGTGCCAGCAGCGCTCCACAGGGGCTGAGCACAGATACGCAGTATTTT. Translation: CASSAPQGLSTDTQYF.

The chain couples TRBV27 to TRBJ1-2, with D possibly matching TRBD1 (5 bases). Per germline, CDR1 MNHEY and CDR2 SMNVEV (reference sequence). The CDR3 is 15 amino acids. V gave up 6 bases and J gave up 5 bases, with 19 bases separating them. Here the CDR3 reads CASSFFPGGIYGYTF. The CDR3 DNA is TGTGCCAGCAGCTTCTTCCCCGGGGGGATATATGGCTACACCTTC.

This clone showed up just once. The genes are TRBV2 and TRBJ2-3; 9 nucleotides agree with TRBD2. Germline V lookup: CDR1 SNHLY, CDR2 FYNNEI. This CDR3 comprises 16 residues. The J segment lost 2 bases and the V segment lost 3 bases, leaving 6 bases of the junction unmatched. The CDR3 bases are TGTGCCAGCAGTGACTCCCTAGCGGGATTCACAGATACGCAGTATTTT. Protein: CASSDSLAGFTDTQYF.

For the CDR3, the DNA is TGTGCCAGCATAGCGCAGGGGCATAATTCACCCCTCCACTTT. This sequence encodes CASIAQGHNSPLHF. This rearrangement joins TRBV27 to TRBJ1-6, with D perhaps matching TRBD1 (6 bases). The germline V gene has CDR1 MNHEY and CDR2 SMNVEV (reference sequence). CDR3 length equals 14 residues. Trimming left V 7 bases short and J 5 bases short, with 12 bases between.

A few counts support this clone. V gene TRBV2 combines with J gene TRBJ1-1; the match to TRBD1 covers 7 bases. This CDR3 is built from 11 residues. The trim removed 6 bases at V and 6 bases at J, leaving 1 base unmatched. The germline V gene encodes CDR1 SNHLY and CDR2 FYNNEI. CDR3 DNA sequence: TGTGCCAGCAGCCAGGGGGCTGAAGCTTTCTTT. Its translation is CASSQGAEAFF.

The rearrangement links TRBV4-1 to TRBJ1-6; maybe TRBD1 (6 bases). The CDR3 extends over 15 amino acids. Germline lookup yields CDR1 MGHRA and CDR2 YSYEKL. V lost 3 bases and J lost 7, with 13 bases in between. This CDR3 reads CASSHLWDINSPLHF. In DNA form, the CDR3 reads TGCGCCAGCAGCCATCTGTGGGACATCAATTCACCCCTCCACTTT.

V usage is TRBV4-1 and J usage is TRBJ1-5; possible D gene TRBD1, 6 bases. Germline V gene lookup returns CDR1 MGHRA and CDR2 YSYEKL. Between the trimmed V and J ends, which lost 5 bases and 6 bases, there was a span of 17 bases. This CDR3 region has 15 residues. The CDR3 DNA sequence: TGCGCCAGCAGCGAGTACAGGGAAGTGGGTCAGCCCCAGCATTTT. It is translated as CASSEYREVGQPQHF.

This sequence joins TRBV7-6 and TRBJ2-7; no firm D call. The ends were cut back, 4 bases at V and 2 bases at J, with 6 bases in the middle. CDR1 is SGHVS and CDR2 is FNYEAQ in the germline V gene. The CDR3 is made up of 12 amino acids. CDR3 sequence: CASSSIPYEQYF. CDR3 nucleotides: TGTGCCAGCAGCTCCATCCCCTACGAGCAGTACTTC.

The chain joins TRBV11-2 to TRBJ2-3, with D uncertain. The V end was cut by 5 bases, the J end by 0 bases, with 12 bases between. Germline V gene lookup returns CDR1 SGHAT and CDR2 FQNNGV. CDR3 length: 15 amino acids. The CDR3 coding sequence is TGTGCCAGCAGCAAACCGGGTCCTAGCACAGATACGCAGTATTTT. It yields the protein CASSKPGPSTDTQYF.

The rearrangement joins TRBV7-9 to TRBJ1-1, with a weak D call TRBD1 (5 bases). Germline V gene lookup returns CDR1 SEHNR and CDR2 FQNEAQ (reference sequence). Trimming shortened V by 2 bases and J by 1 base, and 11 bases separated the two germline ends. The CDR3 has 15 amino acids. In nucleotides, the CDR3 is TGTGCCAGCAGCTTATGGGGCCCGCCGAACACTGAAGCTTTCTTT. It yields the protein CASSLWGPPNTEAFF.

This clone was seen a few times. The chain links TRBV30 to TRBJ1-2; the D gene is possibly TRBD1 (6 bases). The V and J ends lost 5 bases and 6 bases respectively, with 19 bases between them. Germline CDR1 is GTSNPN and CDR2 is SVGIG (reference sequence). The CDR3 is made up of 14 amino acids. This chain's CDR3 is CAWGETGTINGYTF. The CDR3 coding sequence is TGTGCCTGGGGAGAGACCGGGACAATAAATGGCTACACCTTC.

V is TRBV9 and J is TRBJ2-3, with TRBD1 identical over 9 bases. The trim removed 1 base at V and 3 bases at J, leaving 6 bases unmatched. Germline lookup yields CDR1 SGDLS and CDR2 YYNGEE. The CDR3 has 16 amino acids. CDR3 sequence (DNA): TGTGCCAGCAGCGTAACAGGGGGCTTCGGGACAGATACGCAGTATTTT. This encodes CASSVTGGFGTDTQYF.

This clone is deemed medium-sized. The J gene is TRBJ1-4, the V gene TRBV6-5, with no clear D. The germline V gene encodes CDR1 MNHEY and CDR2 SVGAGI. The V end was cut by 5 bases, the J end by 7 bases, with 11 bases between. The CDR3 extends over 13 amino acids. CDR3 in DNA: TGTGCCAGCAGTGTTACGCTCGGTGAAAAACTGTTTTTT. Amino acid sequence: CASSVTLGEKLFF.

In this sample, this clone is medium-sized. V usage is TRBV7-8 and J usage is TRBJ2-3; D possibly corresponds to TRBD1 (5 bases). Trimming removed 4 bases from V and 2 bases from J, with 22 bases in between. The CDR3 totals 18 residues. Germline V lookup: CDR1 SGHVS, CDR2 FQNEAQ. CDR3 sequence reads: CASSYRNLQGKLTDTQYF. The CDR3 nucleotides read TGTGCCAGCAGCTACAGGAACCTCCAGGGAAAGCTCACAGATACGCAGTATTTT.

The chain has TRBV5-4 and TRBJ2-1; 11 nucleotides match TRBD2. Germline V gene lookup returns CDR1 SGHNT and CDR2 YYREEE (reference sequence). This CDR3 has 15 residues. J lost 6 bases, V lost 0 bases, and 2 bases had no gene match. CDR3 sequence: CASSLASGGINEQFF. The DNA of the CDR3 is TGTGCCAGCAGCTTGGCTAGCGGGGGGATCAATGAGCAGTTCTTC. Drawing the rest from reference TRBV5-4 and TRBJ2-1, the complete variable domain is ETGVTQSPTHLIKTRGQQVTLRCSSQSGHNTVSWYQQALGQGPQFIFQYYREEENGRGNFPPRFSGLQFPNYSSELNVNALELDDSALYLCASSLASGGINEQFFGPGTRLTVL.

V is TRBV27 and J is TRBJ2-1; D uncertain. There are 14 residues in the CDR3. Per germline, CDR1 MNHEY and CDR2 SMNVEV (reference sequence). V was trimmed by 4 bases and J by 8 bases, leaving 15 bases between them. CDR3 bases: TGTGCCAGCAGTTGGCAAACCCCTTATCATGAGCAGTTCTTC. As protein: CASSWQTPYHEQFF.

This clone has only a few counts. This rearrangement joins TRBV4-1 to TRBJ2-7; D ambiguous. This CDR3 spans 15 amino acids. Germline V gene data show CDR1 as MGHRA and CDR2 as YSYEKL. Trimming took 3 bases from V and 0 from J, leaving 12 bases between them. The CDR3 loop reads CASSQLAPPSYEQYF. The CDR3 nucleotides are TGCGCCAGCAGCCAGCTGGCCCCTCCCTCCTACGAGCAGTACTTC.

The chain uses TRBV30 and TRBJ1-2, with a possible D match to TRBD1 (6 bases). Deletions cut 0 bases from V and 8 bases from J, with 13 bases between. Germline values: CDR1 GTSNPN, CDR2 SVGIG (reference sequence). The CDR3 spans 13 residues. The CDR3 loop is CAWSVFRGTGYTF. In DNA, the CDR3 is TGTGCCTGGAGTGTCTTTAGGGGGACGGGCTACACCTTC.

This clone has just one count. The chain combines TRBV9 with TRBJ2-2; D is unclear. V was cut by 2 bases and J by 0 bases, with 8 bases left in between. This CDR3 region has 15 residues. The V gene's germline CDR1 is SGDLS and CDR2 YYNGEE. CDR3 sequence (DNA): TGTGCCAGCAGCGTCGGAGTTTCGAACACCGGGGAGCTGTTTTTT. As protein: CASSVGVSNTGELFF.

The chain uses TRBV5-4 and TRBJ2-1; D unclear. This CDR3 contains 16 residues. The germline V gene has CDR1 SGHNT and CDR2 YYREEE (reference sequence). Between the trimmed V and J ends, which lost 4 bases and 4 bases, there was a span of 18 bases. The CDR3 protein is CASSTLGRWSYNEQFF. CDR3 nucleotides: TGTGCCAGCAGCACCTTAGGAAGGTGGAGTTACAATGAGCAGTTCTTC.

This chain connects TRBV11-1 to TRBJ2-1, with 10 bases aligning to TRBD1. V was pared by 4 bases and J by 4 bases, with 4 bases of the junction left unmatched. This CDR3 comprises 15 residues. Looked up from germline, CDR1 is SGHAT and CDR2 is FQDESV (reference sequence). CDR3 region: CASSSRQGAYNEQFF. CDR3 bases: TGTGCCAGCAGCTCTCGACAGGGGGCATACAATGAGCAGTTCTTC.

The genes are TRBV11-2 and TRBJ1-2; TRBD1 might be the D (6 bases). The CDR3 is made up of 13 amino acids. The germline V and J ends were trimmed by 3 bases and 2 bases, with 7 bases remaining between them. The germline V gene encodes CDR1 SGHAT and CDR2 FQNNGV. The CDR3 coding sequence is TGTGCCAGCAGCTTCGGGACAAACTATGGCTACACCTTC. Amino acids: CASSFGTNYGYTF. The full variable domain, in which reference TRBV11-2 and TRBJ1-2 provide the parts outside the CDR3, is EAGVAQSPRYKIIEKRQSVAFWCNPISGHATLYWYQQILGQGPKLLIQFQNNGVVDDSQLPKDRFSAERLKGVDSTLKIQPAKLEDSAVYLCASSFGTNYGYTFGSGTRLTVV.

The chain is built from TRBV4-2 and TRBJ2-3, with TRBD2 matching over 9 bases. CDR3 length equals 16 residues. The ends lost 4 bases at V and 4 bases at J; junction bases unmatched: 9. CDR1 is LGHNA and CDR2 is YNFKEQ in the germline V gene. Written as DNA, the CDR3 is TGTGCCAGCAGCCCCAGAGCGGGGGGCGGGGCAGATACGCAGTATTTT. This translates into CASSPRAGGGADTQYF.

This sequence joins TRBV7-2 and TRBJ2-2; D is unresolved. V dropped 2 bases and J dropped 5 bases, with 6 bases sitting between them. The germline V gene has CDR1 SGHTA and CDR2 FQGNSA. The CDR3 length is 13 residues. The CDR3 sequence is CASSLLSTGELFF. The CDR3 bases are TGTGCCAGCAGCTTATTGTCGACCGGGGAGCTGTTTTTT.

The chain combines TRBV27 with TRBJ2-7, with D perhaps matching TRBD2 (6 bases). The CDR3 has 13 amino acids. V was shortened by 4 bases and J by 2 bases, with 9 bases between the two germline ends. Per germline, CDR1 MNHEY and CDR2 SMNVEV (reference sequence). CDR3 coding DNA: TGTGCCAGCAGTTGGGGGGTCACCTACGAGCAGTACTTC. Translation: CASSWGVTYEQYF.